This passage covers 17 T cell receptor beta chains from one sample sequenced in a study of blood T cell repertoires in COVID-19. Generated by immunoSEQ multiplex PCR, the TCRdb table keeps only in-frame clones and is missing some. Counted here are about 170,000 clones, 82% occurring once; the ten biggest clones make up roughly a tenth. Sequencing was carried out using peripheral blood. The source of these receptors is a woman at least 80 years old with active or convalescent COVID-19.

The chain links TRBV6-4 to TRBJ2-3; D is possibly TRBD2 (6 bases). Germline CDR1 is MRHNA and CDR2 is SNTAGT. This CDR3 comprises 14 residues. V lost 9 bases and J lost 0, with 13 bases in between. CDR3 protein: CASSTSPSTDTQYF. CDR3 nucleotide sequence: TGTGCCAGTTCGACTAGTCCCAGCACAGATACGCAGTATTTT.

The rearrangement joins TRBV5-1 to TRBJ2-7; D might be TRBD1 (6 bases). From germline, CDR1 is SGHRS and CDR2 YFSETQ. V lost 0 bases and J lost 2, with 12 bases in between. The length of the CDR3 is 15 residues. CDR3: CASSLGTASPYEQYF. CDR3 nucleotides: TGCGCCAGCAGCTTGGGGACAGCCAGCCCCTACGAGCAGTACTTC. Complete variable domain (other parts from reference TRBV5-1 and TRBJ2-7): KAGVTQTPRYLIKTRGQQVTLSCSPISGHRSVSWYQQTPGQGLQFLFEYFSETQRNKGNFPGRFSGRQFSNSRSEMNVSTLELGDSALYLCASSLGTASPYEQYFGPGTRLTVT.

J is TRBJ1-5 and V is TRBV10-3; 10 bases line up with TRBD1. CDR1 and CDR2 from the germline V gene are ENHRY and SYGVKD. The V and J ends lost 10 bases and 4 bases, in that order; junction bases with no gene match: 10. The CDR3 runs 15 residues. The CDR3 DNA reads as TGTGCCAGCACCCCCGGGACAGGGGAAAATCAGCCCCAGCATTTT. It encodes CASTPGTGENQPQHF.

For the CDR3, the DNA is TGTGCCAGCGGCCGGGGACAGGGGTTTGGCGGGGAGCTGTTTTTT. Amino acids: CASGRGQGFGGELFF. The chain links TRBV11-3 to TRBJ2-2; 10 bases map to TRBD1. With V trimmed by 8 bases and J by 7 bases, 10 bases remained unmatched. The germline V gene encodes CDR1 SGHNT and CDR2 YENEEA. The CDR3 totals 15 residues.

V gene TRBV10-3 combines with J gene TRBJ2-3, with 7 bases that match TRBD2. This CDR3 comprises 15 residues. Germline V CDR1 and CDR2: ENHRY, SYGVKD. Trimming at V came to 5 bases and at J to 4 bases, leaving 9 bases not matched to a gene. Here the CDR3 reads CAISPNLGGADTQYF. In DNA, the CDR3 is TGTGCCATCAGTCCTAACCTTGGGGGGGCAGATACGCAGTATTTT.

The chain employs TRBV15 and TRBJ1-2, with TRBD1 as a possible D gene (5 bases). Trimming cost V 2 bases and J 4 bases, with 11 bases left between them. The CDR3 extends over 14 amino acids. Germline CDR1 and CDR2: LNHNV and YYDKDF (reference sequence). The CDR3 DNA reads TGTGCCACCAGCAGATCCGGGACTTTCTATGGCTACACCTTC. Amino acids: CATSRSGTFYGYTF.

This chain uses TRBV5-6 with TRBJ2-7; 9 bases agree with TRBD1. V lost 1 base to trimming and J lost 1 base; unmatched junction nucleotides: 9. Germline V gives CDR1 SGHDT, CDR2 YYEEEE. The CDR3 length is 17 residues. The CDR3 DNA is TGTGCCAGCAGCTTGTTTTATGGACAGGGGAAGTCCTACGAGCAGTACTTC. It specifies CASSLFYGQGKSYEQYF.

This clone was seen only a few times. V gene TRBV5-1 combines with J gene TRBJ1-1, with unresolved D. CDR1 is SGHRS and CDR2 is YFSETQ in the germline V gene. V was clipped by 4 bases and J by 7 bases, with 14 bases between them. This CDR3 contains 13 residues. The CDR3: CASSLRGDLEAFF. The CDR3 DNA follows: TGCGCCAGCAGCCTCCGGGGAGACCTTGAAGCTTTCTTT.

V gene TRBV7-3 combines with J gene TRBJ2-1; 10 bases match TRBD2. The V segment lost 4 bases and the J segment 3 bases; nucleotides outside the gene matches: 3. This CDR3 comprises 15 residues. Germline loops: CDR1 SGHTA, CDR2 FQGTGA. CDR3 loop: CASSSSGGFYNEQFF. In DNA form, the CDR3 reads TGTGCCAGCAGCTCTAGCGGGGGATTCTACAATGAGCAGTTCTTC.

The V gene is TRBV7-2, the J gene TRBJ1-2, with 10 nucleotides matching TRBD1. J lost 4 bases, V lost 5 bases, and 7 bases had no gene match. This CDR3 comprises 15 residues. Germline V gene data show CDR1 as SGHTA and CDR2 as FQGNSA. Here the CDR3 DNA reads TGTGCCAGCAGCGTACGACAGGGGGCGAGCTATGGCTACACCTTC. Translation: CASSVRQGASYGYTF.

The chain uses TRBV27 and TRBJ1-5; D gene unclear. Between the trimmed V and J ends, which lost 3 bases and 0 bases, there was a span of 9 bases. The CDR3 covers 15 residues. Germline V gene data show CDR1 as MNHEY and CDR2 as SMNVEV (reference sequence). CDR3 residues: CASSFRRHSNQPQHF. The CDR3 DNA is TGTGCCAGCAGTTTCCGGCGGCATAGCAATCAGCCCCAGCATTTT.

The rearrangement uses TRBV2 and TRBJ2-1; TRBD2 might be the D (5 bases). The CDR3 runs to 14 residues. V was shortened by 6 bases and J by 10 bases, with 19 bases between the two germline ends. In germline, CDR1 is SNHLY, CDR2 FYNNEI. CDR3 amino acids: CASRRDGLRGEQFF. The CDR3 region has the DNA TGTGCCAGCAGGAGGGATGGACTCCGGGGAGAGCAGTTCTTC.

This sequence joins TRBV9 and TRBJ1-1, with 9 bases fitting TRBD1. CDR1 is SGDLS and CDR2 is YYNGEE in the germline V gene. With 0 bases clipped from V and 6 bases from J, the junction kept 6 bases outside the gene matches. The CDR3 contains 15 residues. This CDR3 reads CASSVVRQGVSEAFF. In DNA form, the CDR3 reads TGTGCCAGCAGCGTAGTTCGACAGGGGGTATCTGAAGCTTTCTTT. The entire variable domain, with the rest obtained from reference TRBV9 and TRBJ1-1, is as follows: DSGVTQTPKHLITATGQRVTLRCSPRSGDLSVYWYQQSLDQGLQFLIQYYNGEERAKGNILERFSAQQFPDLHSELNLSSLELGDSALYFCASSVVRQGVSEAFFGQGTRLTVV.

The chain uses TRBV5-1 and TRBJ1-4; D possibly corresponds to TRBD1 (6 bases). Trimming cost V 4 bases and J 4 bases, with 11 bases left between them. The CDR3 covers 14 residues. Germline CDR1 SGHRS, CDR2 YFSETQ. CDR3 amino acids: CASSQQGFNEKLFF. The DNA for the CDR3 is TGCGCCAGCAGCCAACAGGGATTTAATGAAAAACTGTTTTTT.

The chain uses TRBV11-2 and TRBJ2-7; 7 bases match TRBD1. V shed 3 bases, J shed 2 bases, and the junction held 4 bases outside the gene matches. CDR3 length: 14 amino acids. Germline V gene lookup returns CDR1 SGHAT and CDR2 FQNNGV. The CDR3 nucleotides are TGTGCCAGCAGCTTCCGGACAGGAGCCTACGAGCAGTACTTC. This codes for CASSFRTGAYEQYF.

The rearrangement joins TRBV5-1 to TRBJ2-2, with D possibly TRBD2 on 6 matching bases. Germline lookup yields CDR1 SGHRS and CDR2 YFSETQ. V was clipped by 1 base and J by 6 bases, with 10 bases between them. This CDR3 is 14 amino acids long. The CDR3 region has the DNA TGCGCCAGCAGCTTGTTCAGGGAGGCCGGGGAGCTGTTTTTT. Protein sequence: CASSLFREAGELFF. Full variable domain (remainder filled in from reference TRBV5-1 and TRBJ2-2): KAGVTQTPRYLIKTRGQQVTLSCSPISGHRSVSWYQQTPGQGLQFLFEYFSETQRNKGNFPGRFSGRQFSNSRSEMNVSTLELGDSALYLCASSLFREAGELFFGEGSRLTVL.

This chain links TRBV9 with TRBJ2-3, with 8 nucleotides matching TRBD1. The CDR3 consists of 16 residues. CDR1 is SGDLS, CDR2 YYNGEE, per germline. J was trimmed by 4 bases and V by 4 bases; bases with no gene match: 11. The CDR3 sequence is CASSRDRLLTSDTQYF. In DNA, the CDR3 is TGTGCCAGCAGCCGGGACAGGCTCTTAACATCAGATACGCAGTATTTT.